The subject of this entry is one TCR beta chain. The antigen remains unidentified. 60 Vbeta and 13 Jbeta primers were used in PCR. The data were produced by immunoSEQ multiplex PCR, yet TCRdb's version contains in-frame clones alone and is incomplete. The data contain about 120,000 clones, 82% of them seen just once; the ten biggest clones take up 1.5%. These data come from a study of cytomegalovirus exposure and HLA in healthy donors. General study findings and limits: The study found most TCR sequences rare, yet found some public TCRs in many donors.

Sequencing input: PBMCs. This TCR was sampled from a woman aged 18-30 years in good health and CMV-seronegative.

The CDR3 bases are TGTGCCAGCTCAAGAGGACTAGCGGGAGAGTACGAGCAGTACTTC. Its protein is CASSRGLAGEYEQYF. The chain has TRBV18 and TRBJ2-7; TRBD2 aligns across 13 bases. From germline, CDR1 is KGHSH and CDR2 LQKENI. This CDR3 spans 15 amino acids. V lost 5 bases to trimming and J lost 4 bases; unmatched junction nucleotides: 5.